This T cell receptor (beta chain) was sequenced during a study of shared clonotypes between healthy human individuals. As for the study in general: CD4 naive and CD4 memory each took three plates per donor, while CD8 naive took two and CD8 memory one.

Germline-derived CDR1 and CDR2 are LGHNA and YSLEER. This CDR3 spans 16 amino acids. V was cut by 2 bases and J by 5 bases, with 17 bases left in between. Sorted-subset replicate PCR reactions contained around 220 ng DNA, corresponding to approximately 30,000 T cell genomes. Using immunoSEQ multiplex PCR, the repertoire was profiled, and TCRdb retains in-frame clones only, with some absent. The table records about 1.5 million clones, roughly 98% of them present only once. Study-wide results and limits: Naive subsets generally exceeded memory subsets in estimated richness. All-four-donor shared clonotypes had higher generation probabilities than non-shared clonotypes did.

This clone was seen just once. What it binds is unknown. Sequencing was carried out using naive CD4+ T cells sorted from blood. Subset noted: CD45RA+ positively selected. The sequence came from a man aged 25 to 40 in good health. The chain is built from TRBV4-3 and TRBJ2-3; D may correspond to TRBD1 or TRBD2 (6 bases each). The CDR3 coding sequence is TGCGCCAGCAGCCAACGGGGGCATTTAGCGGAAGATACGCAGTATTTT. Translation: CASSQRGHLAEDTQYF.